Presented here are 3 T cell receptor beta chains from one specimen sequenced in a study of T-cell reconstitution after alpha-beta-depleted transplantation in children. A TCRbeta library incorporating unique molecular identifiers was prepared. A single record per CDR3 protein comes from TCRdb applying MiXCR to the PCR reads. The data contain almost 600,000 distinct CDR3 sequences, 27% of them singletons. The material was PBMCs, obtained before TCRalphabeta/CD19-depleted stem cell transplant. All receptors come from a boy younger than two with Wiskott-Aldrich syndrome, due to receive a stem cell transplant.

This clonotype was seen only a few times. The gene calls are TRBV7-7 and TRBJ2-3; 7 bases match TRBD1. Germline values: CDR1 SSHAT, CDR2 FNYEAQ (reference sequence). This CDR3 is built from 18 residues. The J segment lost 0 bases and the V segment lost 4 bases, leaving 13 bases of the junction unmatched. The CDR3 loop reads CASSYDRESRSSTDTQYF. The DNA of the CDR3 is TGTGCCAGCAGCTACGACAGGGAATCCCGCTCTAGCACAGATACGCAGTATTTT.

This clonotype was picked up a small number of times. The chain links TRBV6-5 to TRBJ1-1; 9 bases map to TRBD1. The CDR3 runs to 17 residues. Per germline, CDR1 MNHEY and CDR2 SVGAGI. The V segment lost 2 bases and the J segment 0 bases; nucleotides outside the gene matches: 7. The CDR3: CASSYNRGRLMNTEAFF. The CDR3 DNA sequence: TGTGCCAGCAGTTACAACAGGGGGCGACTCATGAACACTGAAGCTTTCTTT.

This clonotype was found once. The CDR3 is CASSYAQGEPEAFF. DNA for the CDR3: TGTGCCAGCAGTTACGCACAAGGGGAGCCTGAAGCTTTCTTT. The genes are TRBV6-5 and TRBJ1-1; tentative D call: TRBD1 (5 bases). Trimming removed 2 bases at V and 6 bases at J, with 13 bases between. Germline V CDR1 and CDR2: MNHEY, SVGAGI. CDR3 size: 14 residues.